This T cell receptor beta chain was profiled in a study of blood T cell repertoires in COVID-19. Germline trimming cut 0 bases from V and 1 base from J; bases unmatched to any gene: 1. The CDR3 length is 14 residues. The germline V gene encodes CDR1 SGHDT and CDR2 YYEEEE. Sequencing was performed with immunoSEQ multiplex PCR; in TCRdb, only in-frame clones are kept and a portion is missing. The table shows around 160,000 clones, with approximately 86% occurring only once. The source of this sequence is a woman between 40 and 50 years old with active or convalescent COVID-19. This chain connects TRBV5-6 to TRBJ2-7; 7 positions agree with TRBD1. The sequenced material came from peripheral blood. The CDR3 nucleotides read TGTGCCAGCAGCTTGGGGGACAGTTCCTACGAGCAGTACTTC. It yields the protein CASSLGDSSYEQYF.